This T cell receptor (beta chain) was sequenced for a study of shared clonotypes between healthy human individuals. General study results and limits: Generation probabilities of non-shared clonotypes were lower (relative to those shared by all four donors). Sequencing of the sorted subsets was shown by rarefaction to be incomplete despite large depth.

A remark on this clone: Its matching antigen is unknown.

The V gene lost 7 bases and the J gene lost 8 bases, with 36 bases spanning the gap. The germline V gene encodes CDR1 MDHEN and CDR2 SYDVKM. This CDR3 has 20 amino acids. Adults of Caucasian background living in Nashville, Tennessee made up all donors. Some clones are missing from TCRdb's copy, which holds only in-frame ones; the method was immunoSEQ multiplex PCR. The repertoire includes about 2.4 million clones, over 85% of them detected once, and 0.36% sits in the top ten. V usage is TRBV28 and J usage is TRBJ1-3, with D tentatively TRBD1 (6 bases). Sequencing input: naive CD4+ T cells from PBMCs. Subset reported: CD45RA+ positively selected. This receptor was obtained from a man younger than 35 in good health. Some clones in this sample may be carry-over from other donors' samples. This CDR3 reads CASTQGLGGDLQIPGHTIYF. Written as DNA, the CDR3 is TGTGCCAGCACCCAGGGGCTGGGGGGGGATTTACAGATCCCTGGTCACACCATATATTTT.